This T cell receptor beta chain was observed in a study of blood T cell repertoires in COVID-19. Across the whole study: In each case, the material was cDNA or gDNA derived from T cells, B-cell-depleted T cells, or PBMCs.

The CDR3 is 14 amino acids. The V segment lost 4 bases and the J segment 10 bases; nucleotides outside the gene matches: 9. Germline CDR1 reads SGHDT; CDR2 reads YYEEEE. In the original processing: From reference gene primer amplification, estimates of nucleated cell counts were derived. The table came from immunoSEQ multiplex PCR; TCRdb's copy has only in-frame clones and leaves some out. From that table come the V and J calls and clone size; the DNA was used to work out D and trimming. This repertoire shows roughly 63,000 clones, about 91% found once; its top ten account for about 8.9%. The sample was peripheral blood. This clonotype was sampled from a man between 50 and 59 years old with active COVID-19. V usage is TRBV5-6 and J usage is TRBJ1-1; 11 bases fit TRBD1. CDR3 coding DNA: TGTGCCAGCAGCGGCGGGACAGGGGGATTTTTAGCTTTCTTT. It encodes CASSGGTGGFLAFF.